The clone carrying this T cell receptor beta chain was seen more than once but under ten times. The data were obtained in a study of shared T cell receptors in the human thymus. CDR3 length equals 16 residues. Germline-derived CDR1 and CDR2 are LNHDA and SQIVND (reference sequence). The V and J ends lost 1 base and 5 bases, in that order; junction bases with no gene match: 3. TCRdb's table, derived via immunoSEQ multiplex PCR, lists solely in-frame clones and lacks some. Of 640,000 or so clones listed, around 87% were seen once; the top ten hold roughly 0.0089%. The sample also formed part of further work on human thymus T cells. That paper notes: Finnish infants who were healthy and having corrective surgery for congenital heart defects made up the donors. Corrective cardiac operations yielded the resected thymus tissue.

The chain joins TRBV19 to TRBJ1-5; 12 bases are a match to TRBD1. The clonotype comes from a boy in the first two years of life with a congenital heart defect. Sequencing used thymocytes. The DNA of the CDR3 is TGTGCCAGTAGTATAGGGGACAGGGGGCTAGATCAGCCCCAGCATTTT. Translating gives CASSIGDRGLDQPQHF.